This T cell receptor (beta chain) was sequenced in a study of blood T cell repertoires in COVID-19. On the study more broadly: Acute-phase and convalescent COVID-19 samples originated in the United States, Italy and Spain. PBMCs, B-cell-depleted T cells, or T cells were the source of the cDNA or gDNA that made up the material.

In the authors' workflow: The assay estimated nucleated cells by amplifying reference gene primers. Using immunoSEQ multiplex PCR, the repertoire was profiled, and TCRdb retains in-frame clones only, with some absent. The DNA gave D and trimming, while V, J and clone size come from that table. This sample has around 450,000 clones, with approximately 90% found just once. This clone was picked up one time. V was clipped by 6 bases and J by 4 bases; unmatched bases: 9. The CDR3 totals 14 residues. In germline, CDR1 is SQVTM, CDR2 ANQGSEA. The chain employs TRBV29-1 and TRBJ1-5; 7 nucleotides agree with TRBD1. The TCR sequence derives from a woman aged 30 to 39 with acute or convalescent COVID-19. Source material: peripheral blood. The CDR3: CSVAKGTDNQPQHF. In nucleotides, the CDR3 is TGCAGCGTCGCCAAGGGGACAGATAATCAGCCCCAGCATTTT.